The present T cell receptor (beta chain) was sequenced within a study of T cells in Graves' hyperthyroidism and ophthalmopathy. Study-level points and caveats: The majority of expanded thyroid clonotypes above 0.001 also appeared in blood. The model anticipated ophthalmopathy a median approximately 6.5 months pre-onset.

In its sample, this clonotype was seen many times. Its antigen is unknown. Amplified regions were TCR beta CDR3 sequences from RNA transcripts. TCR CDR3 underwent first-round RT-PCR with the HTBI primer set. One entry per CDR3 protein, called by TCRdb with MiXCR from the multiplex PCR reads. The table shows about 570,000 distinct CDR3 sequences, with around 13% occurring only once. The CDR3 is 14 amino acids. V lost 4 bases to trimming and J lost 4 bases, with 13 bases between them. Clinicians diagnosed patients from clinical symptoms, serum thyroxine and TRAb, thyroid ultrasound and orbital computed tomography.

The sequence came from a woman between 35 and 50 years old with Graves' hyperthyroidism. The chain links TRBV12-3 or TRBV12-4 to TRBJ1-1; no firm D call. The sample taken for sequencing was blood. CDR3 nucleotides: TGTGCCAGCAGTTCTGCGGGAGGGATCACTGAAGCTTTCTTT. As protein: CASSSAGGITEAFF.